This TCR beta chain was sequenced for a study of radiotherapy plus CTLA-4 blockade in lung cancer. The table came from immunoSEQ multiplex PCR; TCRdb's copy has only in-frame clones and leaves some out. The data hold more than 30,000 clones, with more than 80% observed a single time. The length of the CDR3 is 14 residues. After removal of 7 bases from V and 4 bases from J, the junction contained 8 bases not matched to a gene. Germline-derived CDR1 and CDR2 are SGHTA and FQGNSA. The receptor comes from a human donor with non-small cell lung cancer that progressed on radiotherapy plus ipilimumab. The sample in question was peripheral blood, obtained from a patient treated with radiotherapy plus ipilimumab. The chain is built from TRBV7-2 and TRBJ1-1; 8 bases match TRBD1. The CDR3: CASIDRGGSTEAFF. DNA of the CDR3: TGTGCCAGCATCGACAGGGGAGGTAGCACTGAAGCTTTCTTT.